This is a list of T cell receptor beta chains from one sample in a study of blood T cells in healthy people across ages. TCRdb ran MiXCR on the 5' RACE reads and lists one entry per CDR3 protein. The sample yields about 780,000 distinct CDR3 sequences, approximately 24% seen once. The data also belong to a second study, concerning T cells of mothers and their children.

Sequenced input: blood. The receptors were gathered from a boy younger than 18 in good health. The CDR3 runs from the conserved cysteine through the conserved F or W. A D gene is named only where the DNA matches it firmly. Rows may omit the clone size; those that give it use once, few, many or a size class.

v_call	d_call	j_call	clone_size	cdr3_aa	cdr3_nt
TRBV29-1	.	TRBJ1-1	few	CSVEDLKGNTEAFF	TGCAGCGTTGAAGATCTGAAGGGGAACACTGAAGCTTTCTTT
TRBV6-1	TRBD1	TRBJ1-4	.	CASSEAAGQGDEKLFF	TGTGCCAGCAGTGAAGCAGCGGGACAGGGTGATGAAAAACTGTTTTTT
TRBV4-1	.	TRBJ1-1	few	CASSQYTELMNTEAFF	TGCGCCAGCAGCCAATACACAGAACTCATGAACACTGAAGCTTTCTTT
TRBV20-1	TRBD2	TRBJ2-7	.	CSASGGGTYEQYF	TGCAGTGCTTCCGGCGGGGGAACCTACGAGCAGTACTTC
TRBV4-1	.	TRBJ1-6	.	CASSQDIPGGNNSPLHF	TGCGCCAGCAGCCAAGATATTCCAGGTGGCAATAATTCACCCCTCCACTTT
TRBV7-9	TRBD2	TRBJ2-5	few	CASSPLFSGEAKETQYF	TGTGCCAGCAGCCCACTCTTTAGCGGGGAGGCCAAAGAGACCCAGTACTTC
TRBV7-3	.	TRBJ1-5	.	CASSLDGAQPQHF	TGTGCCAGCAGCCTCGACGGGGCTCAGCCCCAGCATTTT
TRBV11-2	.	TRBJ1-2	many	CASSSEGDGYTF	TGTGCCAGCAGCTCCGAGGGGGATGGCTACACCTTC
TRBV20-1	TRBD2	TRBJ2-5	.	CSARARGGLEETQYF	TGCAGTGCTAGAGCGCGGGGGGGCCTCGAAGAGACCCAGTACTTC
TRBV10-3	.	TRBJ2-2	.	CAISPGRANTGELFF	TGTGCCATCTCCCCCGGCAGGGCGAACACCGGGGAGCTGTTTTTT
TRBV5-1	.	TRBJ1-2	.	CASSLEAGIQGYTF	TGCGCCAGCAGCTTGGAGGCAGGGATACAGGGCTACACCTTC
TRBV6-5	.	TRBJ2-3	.	CASSYESTDTQYF	TGTGCCAGCAGTTACGAAAGCACAGATACGCAGTATTTT
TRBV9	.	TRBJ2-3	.	CASRGGGGGGRDTQYF	TGTGCCAGCAGGGGGGGCGGAGGGGGTGGCCGCGATACGCAGTATTTT
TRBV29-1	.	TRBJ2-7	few	CSVEDMVSYEQYF	TGCAGCGTTGAAGATATGGTTAGCTACGAGCAGTACTTC
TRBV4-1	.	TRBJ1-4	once	CASSQGPVSSNEKLFF	TGCGCCAGCAGCCAAGGGCCCGTCAGTTCTAATGAAAAACTGTTTTTT
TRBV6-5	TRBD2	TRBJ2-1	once	CASSISGRVYNEQFF	TGTGCCAGCAGTATTAGCGGGAGGGTCTACAATGAGCAGTTCTTC
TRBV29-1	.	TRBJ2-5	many	CSGQVAGETQYF	TGCAGCGGGCAGGTGGCCGGAGAGACCCAGTACTTC
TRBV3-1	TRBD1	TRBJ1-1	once	CASSQRDREAFF	TGTGCCAGCAGCCAAAGAGACAGGGAGGCTTTCTTT
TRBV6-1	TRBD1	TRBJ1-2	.	CASSDTGGRRMGGYTF	TGTGCCAGCAGTGATACAGGGGGGCGAAGAATGGGTGGCTACACCTTC
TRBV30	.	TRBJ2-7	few	CAWSVYAGRDYEQYF	TGTGCCTGGAGTGTATACGCGGGGCGCGATTACGAGCAGTACTTC
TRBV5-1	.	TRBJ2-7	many	CASSLPGAYEQYF	TGTGCCAGCAGCTTACCAGGGGCCTACGAGCAGTACTTC
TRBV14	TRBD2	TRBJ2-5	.	CASSHGLAGAFRETQYF	TGTGCCAGCAGCCACGGACTAGCGGGGGCCTTCCGAGAGACCCAGTACTTC
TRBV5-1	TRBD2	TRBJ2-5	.	CASSNQVVGGDQETQYF	TGCGCCAGCAGCAACCAGGTGGTCGGGGGGGACCAAGAGACCCAGTACTTC
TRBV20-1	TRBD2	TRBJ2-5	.	CSATTSGGAETQYF	TGCAGTGCCACGACTAGCGGGGGAGCAGAGACCCAGTACTTC
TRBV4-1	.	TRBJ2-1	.	CASSQDPTNEQFF	TGCGCCAGCAGCCAAGATCCCACCAATGAGCAGTTCTTC
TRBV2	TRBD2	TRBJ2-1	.	CASRSRTSGGINEQFF	TGTGCCAGCAGGTCTCGGACTAGTGGGGGAATCAATGAGCAGTTCTTC
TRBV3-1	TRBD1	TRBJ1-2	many	CASSPRTGGYTF	TGTGCCAGCAGCCCCCGGACAGGTGGCTACACCTTC
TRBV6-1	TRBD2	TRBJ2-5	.	CASSLTVGSGELQETQYF	TGTGCCAGCAGTCTCACCGTTGGTAGCGGGGAGCTCCAAGAGACCCAGTACTTC
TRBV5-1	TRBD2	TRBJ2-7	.	CANSLGGIGEQYF	TGCGCCAACAGCCTGGGGGGGATTGGGGAGCAGTACTTC
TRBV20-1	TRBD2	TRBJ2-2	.	CSARDRAGANTGELFF	TGCAGTGCTAGAGATCGAGCGGGGGCGAACACCGGGGAGCTGTTTTTT
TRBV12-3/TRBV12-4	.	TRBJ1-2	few	CASSLARVERYGYTF	TGTGCCAGCAGTTTAGCGAGGGTTGAGCGCTATGGCTACACCTTC
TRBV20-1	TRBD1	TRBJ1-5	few	CSARGQSNQPQHF	TGCAGTGCCAGGGGACAGAGCAATCAGCCCCAGCATTTT
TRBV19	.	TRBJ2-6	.	CASSTEDVVANVLTF	TGTGCCAGTAGTACCGAGGACGTGGTTGCCAACGTCCTGACTTTC
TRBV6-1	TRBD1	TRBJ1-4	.	CASSEAHGTGDEKLFF	TGTGCCAGCAGTGAAGCGCACGGGACAGGGGATGAAAAACTGTTTTTT
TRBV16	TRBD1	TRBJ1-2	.	CASSQSGTGFGGYTF	TGTGCCAGCAGCCAATCGGGGACAGGATTCGGGGGCTACACCTTC
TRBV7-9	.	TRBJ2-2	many	CASSFAGTGELFF	TGTGCCAGCAGCTTCGCAGGGACCGGGGAGCTGTTTTTT
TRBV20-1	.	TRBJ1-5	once	CSARDLRDSNQPQHF	TGCAGTGCTAGAGATCTAAGGGATAGCAATCAGCCCCAGCATTTT
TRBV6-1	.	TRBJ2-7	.	CASSGPQSSYEQYF	TGTGCCAGCAGTGGACCGCAAAGCTCCTACGAGCAGTACTTC
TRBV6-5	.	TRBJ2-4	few	CASSLGGPSDIQYF	TGTGCCAGCAGTCTAGGGGGGCCATCGGACATTCAGTACTTC
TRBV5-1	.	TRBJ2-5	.	CASSLAPAETQYF	TGCGCCAGCAGCTTGGCCCCTGCGGAGACCCAGTACTTC
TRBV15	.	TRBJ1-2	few	CATSEGGSLEGYTF	TGTGCCACCAGTGAGGGGGGGTCCTTGGAGGGCTACACCTTC
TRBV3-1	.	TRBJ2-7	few	CASSQDFGAYEQYF	TGTGCCAGCAGCCAAGACTTCGGAGCTTACGAGCAGTACTTC
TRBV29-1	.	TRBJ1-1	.	CSAGPTRNTEAFF	TGCAGCGCTGGACCGACACGCAACACTGAAGCTTTCTTT
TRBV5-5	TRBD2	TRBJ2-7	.	CASSSPGRDRAYEQYF	TGTGCCAGCAGCTCACCCGGGAGGGATCGGGCCTACGAGCAGTACTTC
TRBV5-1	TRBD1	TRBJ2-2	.	CASGGTGANTGELFF	TGCGCCAGCGGTGGGACAGGGGCGAACACCGGGGAGCTGTTTTTT
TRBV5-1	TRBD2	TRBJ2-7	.	CASSVASGGIYEQYF	TGCGCCAGCAGCGTGGCTAGCGGGGGGATCTACGAGCAGTACTTC
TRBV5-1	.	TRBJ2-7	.	CASRIGDVASYEQYF	TGCGCCAGCCGGATTGGGGACGTCGCCTCCTACGAGCAGTACTTC
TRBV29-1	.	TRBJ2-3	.	CSTRAGLSTDTQYF	TGCAGCACGAGAGCGGGCCTAAGCACAGATACGCAGTATTTT
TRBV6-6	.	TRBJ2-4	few	CASSLPPREAKNIQYF	TGTGCCAGCAGTCTTCCGCCCCGCGAAGCCAAAAACATTCAGTACTTC
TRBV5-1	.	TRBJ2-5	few	CASSLSPASGGGETQYF	TGCGCCAGCAGCTTGTCCCCCGCCTCGGGGGGCGGTGAGACCCAGTACTTC